The 2 T cell receptor beta chains below were found in one sample sequenced in a study of T cell repertoires in cytomegalovirus infection. One entry per CDR3 protein results from TCRdb running MiXCR on the reads. The sample contains 150,000 to 200,000 distinct CDR3 sequences, 17% of which appear only once. Input material: CD8+ T cells from PBMCs. The receptors originated from a human donor in good health (CMV status not recorded). Some clones in this sample may be carry-over from other donors' samples.

This clonotype was seen a few times. The V gene is TRBV7-2, the J gene TRBJ2-1; D gene uncertain. Trimming shortened V by 2 bases and J by 7 bases, and 6 bases separated the two germline ends. Per germline, CDR1 SGHTA and CDR2 FQGNSA. The CDR3 sequence is 12 residues long. CDR3 DNA: TGTGCCAGCAGCTTAATGGGTAATGAGCAGTTCTTC. This codes for CASSLMGNEQFF.

This clonotype was found a few times. The chain recombines TRBV24-1 with TRBJ1-5, with D perhaps TRBD1 (6 bases). Germline CDR1 and CDR2: KGHDR and SFDVKD. Trimming stripped 4 bases from V and 0 bases from J, with 9 bases between. The CDR3 loop spans 15 amino acids. The CDR3, as DNA: TGTGCCACCAGTGACAACAGGGATAGCAATCAGCCCCAGCATTTT. This translates into CATSDNRDSNQPQHF.